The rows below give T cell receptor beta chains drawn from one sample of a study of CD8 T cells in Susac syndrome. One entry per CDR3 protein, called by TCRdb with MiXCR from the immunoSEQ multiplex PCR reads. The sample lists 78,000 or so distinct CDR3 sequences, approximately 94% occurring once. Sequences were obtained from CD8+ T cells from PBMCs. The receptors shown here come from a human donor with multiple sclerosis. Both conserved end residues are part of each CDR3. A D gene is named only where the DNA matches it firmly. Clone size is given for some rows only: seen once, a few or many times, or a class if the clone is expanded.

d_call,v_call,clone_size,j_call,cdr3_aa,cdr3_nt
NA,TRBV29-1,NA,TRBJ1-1,CSVFQGSGTEAFF,TGCAGCGTTTTTCAAGGAAGTGGGACTGAAGCTTTCTTT
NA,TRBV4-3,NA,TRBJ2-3,CASSQDGTGDTDTQYF,TGCGCCAGCAGCCAAGACGGGACGGGAGACACAGATACGCAGTATTTT
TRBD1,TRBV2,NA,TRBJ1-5,CASRGQGSGNQPQHF,TGTGCCAGCAGGGGACAGGGGTCCGGCAATCAGCCCCAGCATTTT
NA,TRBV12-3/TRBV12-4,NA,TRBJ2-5,CASTGSSPLRGQETQYF,TGTGCCAGCACAGGGAGTTCCCCGTTGAGAGGTCAAGAGACCCAGTACTTC
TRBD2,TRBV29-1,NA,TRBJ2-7,CSVDLAGDYEQYF,TGCAGCGTCGACTTAGCGGGAGACTACGAGCAGTACTTC
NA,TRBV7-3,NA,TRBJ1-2,CASSLNRGLNGYTF,TGTGCCAGCAGCTTAAATCGGGGGCTGAATGGCTACACCTTC
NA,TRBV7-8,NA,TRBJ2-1,CASSWTVSYNEQFF,TGTGCCAGCAGCTGGACAGTTTCCTACAATGAGCAGTTCTTC
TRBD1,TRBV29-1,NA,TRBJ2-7,CSVVFAGGYEQYF,TGCAGCGTTGTTTTCGCAGGGGGCTACGAGCAGTACTTC
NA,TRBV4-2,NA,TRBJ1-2,CASSLERGGNYGYTF,TGTGCCAGCAGTTTAGAGAGGGGAGGAAACTATGGCTACACCTTC
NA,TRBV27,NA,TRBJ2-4,CASSPQARDGAKNIQYF,TGTGCCAGCAGCCCCCAGGCGAGGGATGGGGCCAAAAACATTCAGTACTTC
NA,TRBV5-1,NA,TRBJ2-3,CASSLAGASSTDTQYF,TGCGCCAGCAGCTTGGCCGGGGCCTCAAGCACAGATACGCAGTATTTT
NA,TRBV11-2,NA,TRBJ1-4,CASSLSLIENEKLFF,TGTGCCAGCAGCCTCTCTCTCATTGAGAATGAAAAACTGTTTTTT
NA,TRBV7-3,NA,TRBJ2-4,CASSLNSGETLKNIQYF,TGTGCCAGCAGCTTAAATTCCGGGGAGACCCTCAAAAACATTCAGTACTTC
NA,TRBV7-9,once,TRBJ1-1,CASSFSPEAFF,TGTGCCAGCAGCTTTTCCCCTGAAGCTTTCTTT
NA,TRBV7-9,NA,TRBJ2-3,CASSPTGTHADTQYF,TGTGCCAGCAGCCCTACCGGGACTCACGCAGATACGCAGTATTTT
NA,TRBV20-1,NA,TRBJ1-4,CSASLGSNEKLFF,TGCAGTGCTAGTTTGGGGTCTAATGAAAAACTGTTTTTT
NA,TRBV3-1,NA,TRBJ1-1,CASSQYGTEAFF,TGTGCCAGCAGCCAATATGGCACTGAAGCTTTCTTT
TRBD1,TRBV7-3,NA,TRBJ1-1,CASSLGPVRTGIMNTEAFF,TGTGCCAGCAGCTTAGGACCGGTCAGGACAGGGATTATGAACACTGAAGCTTTCTTT
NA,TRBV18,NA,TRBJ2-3,CASSSDDPDTQYF,TGTGCCAGCTCCTCGGACGACCCAGATACGCAGTATTTT
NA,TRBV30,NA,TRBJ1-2,CAWKFPHSGASYGYTF,TGTGCCTGGAAGTTCCCACATAGTGGGGCCTCCTATGGCTACACCTTC
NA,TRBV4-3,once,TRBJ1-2,CASSQAPQGISGYTF,TGCGCCAGCAGCCAGGCCCCGCAGGGGATTAGTGGCTACACCTTC
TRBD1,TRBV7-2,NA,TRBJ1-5,CASSRTGSEHSNQPQHF,TGTGCCAGCAGCAGGACAGGGTCGGAGCATAGCAATCAGCCCCAGCATTTT
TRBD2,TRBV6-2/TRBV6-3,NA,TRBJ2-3,CASSRLAGRSTDTQYF,TGTGCCAGCAGTCGACTAGCGGGACGTAGCACAGATACGCAGTATTTT
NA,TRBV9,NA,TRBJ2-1,CASSIRATSGNEQFF,TGTGCCAGCAGCATCCGCGCGACTAGTGGGAATGAGCAGTTCTTC
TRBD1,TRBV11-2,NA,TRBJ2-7,CASSLVGTGTYEQYF,TGTGCCAGCAGCTTAGTTGGGACAGGGACCTACGAGCAGTACTTC
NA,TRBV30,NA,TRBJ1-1,CAWSYGRTEAFF,TGTGCCTGGAGCTACGGGAGAACTGAAGCTTTCTTT
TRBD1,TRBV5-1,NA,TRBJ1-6,CASSSAGGVHSPLHF,TGCGCCAGCAGCAGCGCAGGGGGGGTTCACTCACCCCTCCACTTT
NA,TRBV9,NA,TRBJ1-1,CASSPTGTPQEAFF,TGTGCCAGCAGCCCTACCGGGACCCCACAGGAAGCTTTCTTT
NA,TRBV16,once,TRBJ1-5,CASSQSGRGANMQPQHF,TGTGCCAGCAGCCAATCGGGGCGAGGGGCTAATATGCAGCCCCAGCATTTT
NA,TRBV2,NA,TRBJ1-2,CASISGYGGLGYTF,TGTGCCAGCATCTCAGGCTACGGGGGATTGGGCTACACCTTC
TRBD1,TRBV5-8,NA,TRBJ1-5,CASSSRQGDQPQHF,TGTGCCAGCAGCTCAAGACAGGGGGACCAGCCCCAGCATTTT
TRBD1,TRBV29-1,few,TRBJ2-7,CSVTGGRRTYEQYF,TGCAGCGTGACAGGGGGGAGGAGGACCTACGAGCAGTACTTC
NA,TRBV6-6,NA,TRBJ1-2,CASSYVTNYGYTF,TGTGCCAGCAGTTACGTCACGAACTATGGCTACACCTTC
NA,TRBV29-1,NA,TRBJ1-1,CSVTAQGTEAFF,TGCAGCGTGACGGCACAAGGTACTGAAGCTTTCTTT
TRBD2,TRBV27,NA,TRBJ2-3,CASSSGTSGPRADTQYF,TGTGCCAGCAGTTCCGGGACTAGCGGCCCGAGGGCAGATACGCAGTATTTT
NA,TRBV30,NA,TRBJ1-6,CAWSVLEQGKNSYNSPLHF,TGTGCCTGGAGTGTATTGGAACAGGGCAAAAACTCCTATAATTCACCCCTCCACTTT
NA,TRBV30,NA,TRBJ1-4,CAHRPPGEKLFF,TGTGCCCACCGACCCCCCGGTGAAAAACTGTTTTTT
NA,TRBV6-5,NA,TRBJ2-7,CASSYSGRVYEQYF,TGTGCCAGCAGTTACTCCGGCAGGGTCTACGAGCAGTACTTC
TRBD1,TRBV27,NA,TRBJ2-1,CASSFYPGQVNNEQFF,TGTGCCAGCAGTTTTTATCCGGGACAGGTTAACAATGAGCAGTTCTTC
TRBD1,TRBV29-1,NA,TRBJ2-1,CSVPGQRTNWNEQFF,TGCAGCGTCCCGGGACAGCGGACGAATTGGAATGAGCAGTTCTTC
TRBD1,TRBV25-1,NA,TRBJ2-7,CASSEYVGQAANYEQYF,TGTGCCAGCAGTGAATATGTCGGACAGGCAGCCAACTACGAGCAGTACTTC
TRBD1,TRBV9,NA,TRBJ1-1,CASSPWTGGTNTEAFF,TGTGCCAGCAGCCCGTGGACAGGGGGGACGAACACTGAAGCTTTCTTT
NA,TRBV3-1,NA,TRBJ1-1,CASSQDLRVNTEAFF,TGTGCCAGCAGCCAAGATCTTCGGGTGAACACTGAAGCTTTCTTT
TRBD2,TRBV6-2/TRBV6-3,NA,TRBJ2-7,CASRAEAGGPLYNEQYF,TGTGCCAGCAGGGCGGAAGCGGGAGGGCCTCTTTATAACGAGCAGTACTTC
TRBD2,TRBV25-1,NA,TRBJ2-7,CASSGLSGAYEQYF,TGTGCCAGCAGTGGTCTTAGCGGGGCCTACGAGCAGTACTTC
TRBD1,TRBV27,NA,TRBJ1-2,CASSEGTVRGYTF,TGTGCCAGCAGCGAGGGGACAGTCCGTGGCTACACCTTC
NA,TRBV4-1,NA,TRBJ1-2,CASSQDGRGSIGYTF,TGCGCCAGCAGCCAAGATGGCAGGGGTTCGATCGGCTACACCTTC
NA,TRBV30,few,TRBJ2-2,CAWRLGFTGELFF,TGTGCCTGGAGACTCGGTTTTACCGGGGAGCTGTTTTTT
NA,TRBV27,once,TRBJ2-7,CASSPAQSSYEQYF,TGTGCCAGCAGTCCGGCTCAGAGCTCCTACGAGCAGTACTTC
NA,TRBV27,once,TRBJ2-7,CASSYTGNSYEQYF,TGTGCCAGCAGTTATACAGGGAACTCCTACGAGCAGTACTTC
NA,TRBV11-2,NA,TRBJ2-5,CASSPLLVQETQYF,TGTGCCAGCAGTCCTTTACTAGTCCAAGAGACCCAGTACTTC
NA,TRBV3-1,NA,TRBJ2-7,CASSPTSSLGYEQYF,TGTGCCAGCAGCCCGACTAGTTCCCTAGGCTACGAGCAGTACTTC
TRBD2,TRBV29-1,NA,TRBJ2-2,CSVDPSGTNTGELFF,TGCAGCGTTGACCCTAGCGGGACGAACACCGGGGAGCTGTTTTTT
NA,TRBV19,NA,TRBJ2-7,CASSHVGTPSYEQYF,TGTGCCAGTTCCCACGTGGGGACCCCCTCCTACGAGCAGTACTTC
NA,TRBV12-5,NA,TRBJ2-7,CASGLDYEGEYEQYF,TGTGCTAGTGGTTTGGATTACGAGGGAGAATACGAGCAGTACTTC
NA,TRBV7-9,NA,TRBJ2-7,CASLGSHYEQYF,TGTGCCAGCTTGGGGAGTCACTACGAGCAGTACTTC
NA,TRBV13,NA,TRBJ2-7,CASSLGLGDYEQYF,TGTGCCAGCAGCTTAGGCCTCGGGGACTACGAGCAGTACTTC
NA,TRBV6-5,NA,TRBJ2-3,CASSLGLTDTQYF,TGTGCCAGCAGTCTCGGACTGACAGATACGCAGTATTTT